This entry describes one TCR beta chain. The antigen remains unidentified. A second PCR, run for 7 to 11 cycles, used a sample-barcoded 5' primer plus a J-beta primer mix. TCRdb reprocessed the 5' RACE reads with MiXCR, giving one entry per CDR3 protein. Among about 780,000 distinct CDR3 sequences listed, roughly 60% were seen once. The CDR3 runs to 15 residues. Germline V gene data show CDR1 as MDHEN and CDR2 as SYDVKM. The record originates from a study of blood T cells in healthy people across ages. Study results and caveats: A strong correlation was found between TCR beta diversity and the percentage of naive T cells.

This clonotype was obtained from a man between 25 and 39 years old in good health. The rearrangement links TRBV28 to TRBJ2-5; 10 nucleotides match TRBD1. The J call may be in error: the DNA end matches TRBJ2-7 better. Source material: blood. The CDR3: CASSGGGTGVSEQYF. CDR3 coding DNA: TGTGCCAGCAGTGGCGGCGGGACAGGGGTCTCCGAGCAGTACTTC.